This is a list of T cell receptor beta chains from one sample in a study of regulatory dendritic cells for organ transplantation. Libraries were prepared by immunoSEQ multiplex PCR; TCRdb keeps only in-frame clonotypes and omits some of them. The sample holds roughly 34,000 clones, 85% to 90% seen once. The specimen sequenced was naive CD4+ T cells from blood. Receptor source: a human donor in good health. The CDR3 runs from the conserved cysteine through the conserved F or W.

V: TRBV7-9; J: TRBJ2-3; CDR3: CASLRTDTQYF
V: TRBV6-5; J: TRBJ2-1; CDR3: CASSYRDSSYNEQFF
V: TRBV19; J: TRBJ1-3; CDR3: CASRGVPGQGSGNTIYF
V: TRBV28; J: TRBJ1-4; CDR3: CASSASREGVQEKLFF
V: TRBV30; J: TRBJ1-2; CDR3: CAWSEQVTNYGYTF
V: TRBV2; J: NA; CDR3: CASGTGFHEQYF
V: TRBV2; J: TRBJ2-3; CDR3: CASKYLASTDTQYF
V: TRBV7-2; J: TRBJ1-2; CDR3: CASSLGQNYGYTF
V: TRBV7-3; J: TRBJ2-3; CDR3: CASSFAASGVTDTQYF
V: TRBV7-2; J: TRBJ1-2; CDR3: CASSLASQGAEGYTF
V: TRBV5-4; J: TRBJ2-5; CDR3: CASSPTLSRETQYF
V: TRBV7-2; J: TRBJ2-1; CDR3: CASSFVVGQFF
V: TRBV9; J: TRBJ2-3; CDR3: CASSLTPPGGVGDTQYF
V: TRBV6-5; J: TRBJ2-4; CDR3: CASSYPAQYF
V: TRBV19; J: TRBJ1-2; CDR3: CASSIAARSNYGYTF
V: TRBV30; J: TRBJ2-3; CDR3: CAWSLGAEDTQYF
V: TRBV29-1; J: TRBJ1-2; CDR3: CSVAGTGSFGYTF
V: TRBV7-2; J: TRBJ2-7; CDR3: CASSLVGDGTYEQYF
V: TRBV25-1; J: TRBJ1-1; CDR3: CASSEFAGLNTEAFF
V: TRBV6-5; J: TRBJ2-7; CDR3: CASSPSRFPYEQYF
V: TRBV28; J: TRBJ2-1; CDR3: CAVTGLSYNEQFF
V: TRBV5-1; J: TRBJ2-7; CDR3: CASSATTGAGLLEQYF
V: TRBV18; J: TRBJ2-1; CDR3: CASSPLGLNAIYNEQFF
V: TRBV11-2; J: TRBJ1-3; CDR3: CASSLVRPSSGNTIYF
V: TRBV7-6; J: TRBJ2-1; CDR3: CASERERDEQFF
V: TRBV29-1; J: TRBJ1-2; CDR3: CSGTDLYGYTF
V: TRBV19; J: TRBJ2-2; CDR3: CASSLGDNPAGELFF